This TCR beta chain was recorded in a study of OX40 agonist ivuxolimab in advanced cancers. General study points: Expanded peripheral T cells had an undetermined antigen specificity.

If patients had autoimmune disease history or systemic immunosuppression, they were excluded. In regard to this clone: The antigen is undetermined.

Here immunoSEQ multiplex PCR was the method, and the copy in TCRdb shows in-frame clones only, minus some. This table holds about 33,000 clones, approximately 88% found once. Germline trimming cut 2 bases from V and 8 bases from J; bases unmatched to any gene: 10. Per germline, CDR1 SGHNT and CDR2 YYREEE (reference sequence). This CDR3 has 16 residues. Sample: CD4+ or CD8+ T cells sorted from blood, taken in a trial of the OX40 agonist ivuxolimab. The sequence was collected from an adult with an advanced solid tumor such as melanoma, head and neck, liver or kidney cancer. V is TRBV5-4 and J is TRBJ2-1; 10 nucleotides agree with TRBD2. CDR3 in DNA: TGTGCCAGCAGCTTAGACCTTAGCGGGAGGTCGGATGAGCAGTTCTTC. Translating it yields CASSLDLSGRSDEQFF.